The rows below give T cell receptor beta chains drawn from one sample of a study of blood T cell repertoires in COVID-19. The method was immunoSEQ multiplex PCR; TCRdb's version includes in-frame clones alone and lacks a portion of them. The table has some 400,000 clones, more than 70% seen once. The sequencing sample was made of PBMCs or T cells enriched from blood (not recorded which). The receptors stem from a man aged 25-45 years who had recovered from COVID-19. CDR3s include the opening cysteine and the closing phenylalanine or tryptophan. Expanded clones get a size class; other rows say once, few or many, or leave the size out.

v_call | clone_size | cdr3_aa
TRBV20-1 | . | CSALIHSGYTF
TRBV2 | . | CASSEGGTPTNEKLFF
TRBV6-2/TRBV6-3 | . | CASSWLGRAGEQYF
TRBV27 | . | CASRRQYSYEQYF
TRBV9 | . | CASSSRRDRGVTEAFF
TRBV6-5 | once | CASSSEGKTQYF
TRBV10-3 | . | CAISVGAGGSGNTIYF
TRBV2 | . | CASSESLGTGRDRANEKLFF
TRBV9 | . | CASSYGTGAYEQYF
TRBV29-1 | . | CSVGYRVSNYGYTF
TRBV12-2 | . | CASRRGTGMVDTEAFF
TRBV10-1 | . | CASSAGLYYEQYF
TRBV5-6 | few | CASSLIQQETQYF
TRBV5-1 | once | CASSLGDRAMNTEAFF
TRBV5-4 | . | CASSVGQGGRYEQYF
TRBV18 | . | CASSRATGNKNTEAFF
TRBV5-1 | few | CASSLNPSSGNTIYF
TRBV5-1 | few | CASSPGEGAELF
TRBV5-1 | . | CASSLAGGERQHF
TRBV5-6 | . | CATLRAGQETQYF
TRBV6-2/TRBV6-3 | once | CASSQTGNYGYTF
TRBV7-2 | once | CASSLGRTANYGYTF
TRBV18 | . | CASSSTDSGTEAFF
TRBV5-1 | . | CASSIQGLGYGYTF
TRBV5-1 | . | CASSLGGGRGQPQHF
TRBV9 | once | CASSVGQGNREKLFF
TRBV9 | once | CASSRREGRMNTEAFF
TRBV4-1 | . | CASSQAYGQGVNQPQHF
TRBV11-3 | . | CASSHGGRGEQFF
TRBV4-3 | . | CASSQHSGGGTEAFF